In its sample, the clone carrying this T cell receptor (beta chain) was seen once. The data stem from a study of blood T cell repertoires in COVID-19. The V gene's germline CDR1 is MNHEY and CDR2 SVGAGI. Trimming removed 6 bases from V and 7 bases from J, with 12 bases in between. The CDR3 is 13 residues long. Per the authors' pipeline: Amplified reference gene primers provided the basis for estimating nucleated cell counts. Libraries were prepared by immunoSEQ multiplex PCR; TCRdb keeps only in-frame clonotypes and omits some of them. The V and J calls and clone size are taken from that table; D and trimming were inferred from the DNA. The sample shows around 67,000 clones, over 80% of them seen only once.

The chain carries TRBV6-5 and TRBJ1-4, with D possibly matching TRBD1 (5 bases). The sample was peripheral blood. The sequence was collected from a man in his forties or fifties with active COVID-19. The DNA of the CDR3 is TGTGCCAGCAGCCCAGGGAAAACTGAAAAACTGTTTTTT. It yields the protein CASSPGKTEKLFF.